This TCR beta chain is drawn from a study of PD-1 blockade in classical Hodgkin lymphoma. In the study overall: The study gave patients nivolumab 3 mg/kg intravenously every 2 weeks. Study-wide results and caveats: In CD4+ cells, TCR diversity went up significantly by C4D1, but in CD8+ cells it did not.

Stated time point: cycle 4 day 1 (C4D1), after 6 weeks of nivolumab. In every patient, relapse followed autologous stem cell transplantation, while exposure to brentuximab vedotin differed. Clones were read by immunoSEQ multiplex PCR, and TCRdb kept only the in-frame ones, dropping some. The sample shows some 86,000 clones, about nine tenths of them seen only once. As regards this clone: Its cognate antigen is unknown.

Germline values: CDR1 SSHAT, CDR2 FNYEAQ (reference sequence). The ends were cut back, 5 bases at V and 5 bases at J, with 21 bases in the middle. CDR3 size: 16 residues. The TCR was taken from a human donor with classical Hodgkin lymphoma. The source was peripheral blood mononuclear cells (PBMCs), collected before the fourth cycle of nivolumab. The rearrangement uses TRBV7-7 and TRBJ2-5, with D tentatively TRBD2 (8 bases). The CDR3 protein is CASSPQGGTRGETQYF. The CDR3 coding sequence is TGTGCCAGCAGCCCTCAGGGGGGGACTAGGGGCGAGACCCAGTACTTC.